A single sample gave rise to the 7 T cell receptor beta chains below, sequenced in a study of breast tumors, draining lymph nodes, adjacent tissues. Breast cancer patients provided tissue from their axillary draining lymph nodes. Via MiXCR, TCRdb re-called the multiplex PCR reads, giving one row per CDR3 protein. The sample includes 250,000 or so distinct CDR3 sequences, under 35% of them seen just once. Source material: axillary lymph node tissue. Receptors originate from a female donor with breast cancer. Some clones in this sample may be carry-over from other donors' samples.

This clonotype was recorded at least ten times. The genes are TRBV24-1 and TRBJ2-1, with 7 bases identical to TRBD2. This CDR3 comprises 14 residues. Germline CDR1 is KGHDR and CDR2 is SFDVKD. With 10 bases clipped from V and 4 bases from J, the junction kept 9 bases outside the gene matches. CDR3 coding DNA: TGTGCCACTCAGGCGGGGGTCGGGTACAATGAGCAGTTCTTC. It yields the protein CATQAGVGYNEQFF.

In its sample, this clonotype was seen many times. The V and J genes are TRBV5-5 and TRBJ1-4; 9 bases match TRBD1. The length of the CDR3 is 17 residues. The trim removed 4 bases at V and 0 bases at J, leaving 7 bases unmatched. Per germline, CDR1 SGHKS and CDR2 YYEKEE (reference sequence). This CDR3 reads CASSPRTGDATNEKLFF. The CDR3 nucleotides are TGTGCCAGCAGCCCTCGGACAGGGGATGCAACTAATGAAAAACTGTTTTTT.

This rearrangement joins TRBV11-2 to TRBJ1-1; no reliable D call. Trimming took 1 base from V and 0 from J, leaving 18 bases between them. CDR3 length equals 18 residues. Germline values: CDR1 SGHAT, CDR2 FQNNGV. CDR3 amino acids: CASSLGLRQRIMNTEAFF. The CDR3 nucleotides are TGTGCCAGCAGCTTAGGGCTACGCCAACGAATCATGAACACTGAAGCTTTCTTT.

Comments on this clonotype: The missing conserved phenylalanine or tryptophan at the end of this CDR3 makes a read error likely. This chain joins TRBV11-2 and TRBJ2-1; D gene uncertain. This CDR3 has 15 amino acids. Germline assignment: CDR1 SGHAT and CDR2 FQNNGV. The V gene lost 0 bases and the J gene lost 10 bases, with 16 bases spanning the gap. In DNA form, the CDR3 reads TGTGCCAGCAGCTTAGATGGCCGGGCCTCAGAGGAGCAGTTCTCC. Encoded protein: CASSLDGRASEEQFS.

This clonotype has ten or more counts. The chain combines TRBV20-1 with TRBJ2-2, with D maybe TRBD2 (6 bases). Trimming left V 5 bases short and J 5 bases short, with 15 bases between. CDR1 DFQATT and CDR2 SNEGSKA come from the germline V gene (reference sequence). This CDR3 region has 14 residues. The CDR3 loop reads CSALTRMSTGELFF. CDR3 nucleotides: TGCAGTGCTCTGACTAGAATGAGTACCGGGGAGCTGTTTTTT.

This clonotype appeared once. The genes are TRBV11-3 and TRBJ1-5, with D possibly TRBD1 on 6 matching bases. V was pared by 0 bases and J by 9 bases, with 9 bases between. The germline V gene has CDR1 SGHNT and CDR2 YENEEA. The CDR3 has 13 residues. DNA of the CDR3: TGTGCCAGCAGCTTAGAGTCCAGGGGGCCCCAGCATTTT. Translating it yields CASSLESRGPQHF.

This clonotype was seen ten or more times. The CDR3 DNA is TGTGCCAGCAGCTTTGGAACAGGTCACAATGAGCAGTTCTTC. Translating gives CASSFGTGHNEQFF. This chain joins TRBV7-2 and TRBJ2-1; the D gene is possibly TRBD1 (5 bases). V was pared by 3 bases and J by 5 bases, with 11 bases between. The CDR3 spans 14 residues. Germline V gene lookup returns CDR1 SGHTA and CDR2 FQGNSA.